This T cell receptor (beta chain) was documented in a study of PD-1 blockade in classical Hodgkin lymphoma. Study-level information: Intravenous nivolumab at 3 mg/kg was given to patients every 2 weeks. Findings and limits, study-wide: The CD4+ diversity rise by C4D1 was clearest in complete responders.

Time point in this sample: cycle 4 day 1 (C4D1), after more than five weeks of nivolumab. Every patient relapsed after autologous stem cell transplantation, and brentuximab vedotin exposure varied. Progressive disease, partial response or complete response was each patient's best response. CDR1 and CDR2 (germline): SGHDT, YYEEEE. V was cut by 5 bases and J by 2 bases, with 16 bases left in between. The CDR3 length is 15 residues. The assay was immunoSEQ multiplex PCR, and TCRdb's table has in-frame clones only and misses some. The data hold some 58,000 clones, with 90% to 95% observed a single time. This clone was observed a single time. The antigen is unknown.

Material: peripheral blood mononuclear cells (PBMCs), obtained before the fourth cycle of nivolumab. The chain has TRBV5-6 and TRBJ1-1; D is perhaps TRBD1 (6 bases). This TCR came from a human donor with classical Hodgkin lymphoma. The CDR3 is CASRGHREFNTEAFF. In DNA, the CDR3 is TGTGCCAGCAGGGGGCACAGGGAATTTAACACTGAAGCTTTCTTT.